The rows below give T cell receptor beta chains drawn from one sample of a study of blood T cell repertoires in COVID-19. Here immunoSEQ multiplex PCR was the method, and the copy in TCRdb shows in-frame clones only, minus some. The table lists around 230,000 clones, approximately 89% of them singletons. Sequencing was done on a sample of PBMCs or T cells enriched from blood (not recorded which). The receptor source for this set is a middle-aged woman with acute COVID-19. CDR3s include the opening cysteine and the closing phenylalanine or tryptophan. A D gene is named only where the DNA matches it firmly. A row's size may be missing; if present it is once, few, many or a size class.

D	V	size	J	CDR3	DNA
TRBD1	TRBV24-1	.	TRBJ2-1	CATSDTGTDNEQFF	TGTGCCACCAGTGATACCGGGACAGACAATGAGCAGTTCTTC
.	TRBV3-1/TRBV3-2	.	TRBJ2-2	CASSQPQGQGPGELFF	TGTGCCAGCAGCCAGCCCCAAGGGCAGGGGCCCGGGGAGCTGTTTTTT
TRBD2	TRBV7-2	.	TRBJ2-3	CASSLALLAGPSRTDTQYF	TGTGCCAGCAGCTTAGCCCTACTAGCGGGACCAAGCCGCACAGATACGCAGTATTTT
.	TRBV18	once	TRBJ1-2	CASSLLGGARGYGYTF	TGTGCCAGCTCACTCCTAGGGGGGGCGCGCGGCTATGGCTACACCTTC
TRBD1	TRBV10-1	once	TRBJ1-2	CASSPGTGGYYGYTF	TGCGCCAGCAGCCCCGGGACAGGGGGCTACTATGGCTACACCTTC
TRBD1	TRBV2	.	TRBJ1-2	CASNYGDRGDGYTF	TGTGCCAGCAATTACGGGGACAGGGGGGATGGCTACACCTTC
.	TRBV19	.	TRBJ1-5	CASTGTQAGPQHF	TGTGCCAGTACGGGGACACAGGCTGGGCCCCAGCATTTT
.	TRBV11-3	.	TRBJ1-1	CASSLVGGGDTEAFF	TGTGCCAGCAGCTTAGTAGGTGGAGGGGACACTGAAGCTTTCTTT
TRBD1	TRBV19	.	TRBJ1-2	CASRRTGDGYTF	TGTGCCAGTAGGAGGACAGGGGATGGCTACACCTTC
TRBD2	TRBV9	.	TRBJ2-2	CASSISGANTGELFF	TGTGCCAGCAGCATAAGCGGGGCGAACACCGGGGAGCTGTTTTTT
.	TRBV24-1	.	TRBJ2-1	CATSDLRSSSYNEQFF	TGTGCCACCAGTGATTTGAGGTCTAGCTCCTACAATGAGCAGTTCTTC
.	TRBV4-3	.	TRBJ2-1	CASSQVYGGGSLYEQFF	TGCGCCAGCAGCCAAGTCTATGGGGGAGGTTCCCTTTATGAGCAGTTCTTC
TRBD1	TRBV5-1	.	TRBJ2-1	CASSARQGVNNEQFF	TGCGCCAGCAGCGCCCGACAGGGGGTCAACAATGAGCAGTTCTTC
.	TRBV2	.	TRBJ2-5	CASRGDTFAAQYF	TGTGCCAGCAGAGGAGATACCTTCGCGGCCCAGTACTTC
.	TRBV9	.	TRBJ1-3	CASSVGPGDRNTIYF	TGTGCCAGCAGCGTAGGCCCGGGGGATAGAAACACCATATATTTT
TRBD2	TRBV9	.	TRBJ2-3	CASSVEGLAGGTDTQYF	TGTGCCAGCAGCGTGGAGGGACTAGCGGGAGGCACAGATACGCAGTATTTT
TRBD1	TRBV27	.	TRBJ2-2	CASSLAGQGWAGELFF	TGTGCCAGCAGTTTGGCTGGACAGGGGTGGGCCGGGGAGCTGTTTTTT
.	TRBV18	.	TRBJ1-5	CASSLQDNQPQHF	TGTGCCAGCTCACTACAGGACAATCAGCCCCAGCATTTT
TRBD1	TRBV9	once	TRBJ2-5	CASSVTGTGRETQYF	TGTGCCAGCAGCGTAACCGGGACAGGGAGAGAGACCCAGTACTTC
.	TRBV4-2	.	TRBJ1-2	CASSPPDSFYGYTF	TGTGCCAGCAGCCCCCCGGACAGTTTCTATGGCTACACCTTC
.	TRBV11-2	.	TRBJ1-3	CASSLTIRTGNTIYF	TGTGCCAGCAGCCTTACAATCCGGACTGGGAACACCATATATTTT
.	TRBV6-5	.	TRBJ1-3	CASRNQGTGNTIYF	TGTGCCAGCAGGAATCAGGGAACTGGAAACACCATATATTTT
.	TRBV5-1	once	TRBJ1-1	CASSPQTVVGTEAFF	TGCGCCAGCAGCCCGCAGACAGTTGTGGGCACTGAAGCTTTCTTT
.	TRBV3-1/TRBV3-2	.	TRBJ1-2	CASSPVQGLGGYTF	TGTGCCAGCAGCCCCGTTCAGGGGTTGGGTGGCTACACCTTC
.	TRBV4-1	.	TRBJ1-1	CASSQDQGHRNTEAFF	TGCGCCAGCAGCCAAGATCAGGGACACCGAAACACTGAAGCTTTCTTT
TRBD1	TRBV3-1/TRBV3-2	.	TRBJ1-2	CASSQIAGQGSTYGYTF	TGTGCCAGCAGCCAAATAGCGGGACAGGGGTCTACCTATGGCTACACCTTC
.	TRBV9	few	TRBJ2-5	CASSPALQETQYF	TGTGCCAGCAGCCCCGCGCTCCAAGAGACCCAGTACTTC
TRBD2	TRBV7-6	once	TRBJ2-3	CASSLRTSVTDTQYF	TGTGCCAGCAGCTTGAGAACTAGCGTCACAGATACGCAGTATTTT
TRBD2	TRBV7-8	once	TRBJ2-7	CASSLVASGGAYEQYF	TGTGCCAGCAGCCTAGTGGCTAGCGGGGGGGCCTACGAGCAGTACTTC
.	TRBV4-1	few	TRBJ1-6	CASSQPRGSPLHF	TGCGCCAGCAGTCAACCTAGAGGTTCACCCCTCCACTTT
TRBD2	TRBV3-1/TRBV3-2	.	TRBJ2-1	CASSQASGAYNEQFF	TGTGCCAGCAGCCAAGCTAGCGGAGCCTACAATGAGCAGTTCTTC
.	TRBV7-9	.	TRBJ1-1	CASSFSWGDTEAFF	TGTGCCAGCAGCTTCTCATGGGGGGACACTGAAGCTTTCTTT
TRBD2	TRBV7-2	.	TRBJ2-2	CASSPRLAGGLNTGELFF	TGTGCCAGCAGCCCCCGACTAGCGGGGGGCCTGAACACCGGGGAGCTGTTTTTT
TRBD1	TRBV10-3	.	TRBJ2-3	CAIGTGASTDTQYF	TGTGCCATCGGAACAGGGGCTAGCACAGATACGCAGTATTTT
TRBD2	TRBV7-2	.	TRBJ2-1	CASSPSSGQTYNEQFF	TGTGCCAGCAGCCCGTCTAGCGGACAAACCTACAATGAGCAGTTCTTC
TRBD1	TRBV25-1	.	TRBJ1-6	CASRNGQDRDSPLHF	TGTGCCAGCAGGAACGGACAGGACAGGGATTCACCCCTCCACTTT
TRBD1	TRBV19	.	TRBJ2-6	CASSIVTGTGANVLTF	TGTGCCAGTAGTATAGTGACAGGGACTGGGGCCAACGTCCTGACTTTC
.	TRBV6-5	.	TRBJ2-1	CASSPNDYPGNEQFF	TGTGCCAGCAGCCCGAACGACTACCCTGGCAATGAGCAGTTCTTC
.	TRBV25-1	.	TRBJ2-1	CASSDGQRNEQFF	TGTGCCAGCAGTGACGGCCAGCGCAATGAGCAGTTCTTC
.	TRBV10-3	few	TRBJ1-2	CAITERGIYGYTF	TGTGCCATCACTGAAAGGGGGATCTATGGCTACACCTTC
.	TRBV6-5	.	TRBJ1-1	CASRRLEVMNTEAFF	TGTGCCAGCAGGCGTCTAGAGGTCATGAACACTGAAGCTTTCTTT
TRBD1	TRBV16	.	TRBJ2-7	CASSLPGTGGSGQYF	TGTGCCAGCAGCCTACCCGGGACAGGGGGCTCCGGGCAGTACTTC
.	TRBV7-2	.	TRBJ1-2	CASKSTGTMVYTF	TGTGCCAGCAAGAGTACAGGGACTATGGTCTACACCTTC
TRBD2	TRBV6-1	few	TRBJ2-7	CASSVSLAGGPNEQYF	TGTGCCAGCAGTGTATCCCTAGCGGGGGGACCAAACGAGCAGTACTTC
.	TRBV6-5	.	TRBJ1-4	CASSYNLGEPNEKLFF	TGTGCCAGCAGTTACAACCTAGGAGAACCTAATGAAAAACTGTTTTTT
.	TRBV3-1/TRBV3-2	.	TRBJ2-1	CASSQGLVSYNEQFF	TGTGCCAGCAGCCAGGGACTGGTTTCCTACAATGAGCAGTTCTTC
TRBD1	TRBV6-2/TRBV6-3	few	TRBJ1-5	CASSRDRGESQPQHF	TGTGCCAGCAGCCGGGACAGGGGAGAAAGTCAGCCCCAGCATTTT
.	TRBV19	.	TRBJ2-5	CASSDQGGETQYF	TGTGCCAGTAGCGATCAGGGTGGGGAGACCCAGTACTTC
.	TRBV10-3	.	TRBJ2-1	CAIRVQGNYNEQFF	TGTGCCATCAGGGTACAGGGAAACTACAATGAGCAGTTCTTC
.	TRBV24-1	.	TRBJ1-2	CATSTDGNYGYTF	TGTGCCACCAGTACAGACGGAAACTATGGCTACACCTTC
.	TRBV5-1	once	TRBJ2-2	CASSFTSHTGELFF	TGCGCCAGCAGCTTTACAAGTCACACCGGGGAGCTGTTTTTT
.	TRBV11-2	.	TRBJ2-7	CASRPGLAAAFTYEQYF	TGTGCCAGCCGCCCTGGCCTAGCAGCCGCTTTCACCTACGAGCAGTACTTC
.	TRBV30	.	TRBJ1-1	CAWINRRNTEAFF	TGTGCCTGGATAAACAGACGGAACACTGAAGCTTTCTTT
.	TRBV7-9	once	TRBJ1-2	CASILAAGSVDYTF	TGTGCCAGCATCCTCGCTGCGGGATCTGTGGACTACACCTTC